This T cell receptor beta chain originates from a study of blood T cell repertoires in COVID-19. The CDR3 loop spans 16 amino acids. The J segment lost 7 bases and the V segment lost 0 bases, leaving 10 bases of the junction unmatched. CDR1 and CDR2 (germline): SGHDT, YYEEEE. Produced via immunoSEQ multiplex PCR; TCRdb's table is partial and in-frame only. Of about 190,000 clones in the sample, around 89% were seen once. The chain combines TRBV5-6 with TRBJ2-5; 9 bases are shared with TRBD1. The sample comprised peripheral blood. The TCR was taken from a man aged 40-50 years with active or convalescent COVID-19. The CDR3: CASSLGVGTGYGTQYF. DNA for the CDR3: TGTGCCAGCAGCTTGGGGGTTGGGACAGGGTACGGGACCCAGTACTTC.